Listed here are 22 T cell receptor beta chains from one sample, sequenced in a study of cytomegalovirus exposure and HLA in healthy donors. PCR was performed using 60 Vbeta and 13 Jbeta primers. Generated by immunoSEQ multiplex PCR, the TCRdb table keeps only in-frame clones and is missing some. The data hold 150,000 to 200,000 clones, with around 80% observed a single time. The sequencing input was PBMCs. The receptors come from a man between 40 and 49 years old in good health and CMV-seronegative.

The chain joins TRBV9 to TRBJ1-1, with TRBD1 matching 8 bases. The V and J ends lost 4 bases and 5 bases, in that order; junction bases with no gene match: 10. This CDR3 has 15 amino acids. Germline V gene sequence: CDR1 SGDLS, CDR2 YYNGEE. CDR3 amino acids: CASSSQGALSTEAFF. DNA for the CDR3: TGTGCCAGCAGCTCCCAGGGGGCACTGTCAACTGAAGCTTTCTTT.

The chain carries TRBV9 and TRBJ2-7; 9 nucleotides align to TRBD1. Trimming took 0 bases from V and 4 from J; bases not matched to a gene: 5. Per the germline V gene, CDR1 is SGDLS and CDR2 is YYNGEE. CDR3 size: 15 residues. This CDR3 reads CASSVGGGQGYEQYF. The CDR3 region has the DNA TGTGCCAGCAGCGTAGGGGGCGGACAGGGGTACGAGCAGTACTTC. The full variable domain, rest sourced from reference TRBV9 and TRBJ2-7, is DSGVTQTPKHLITATGQRVTLRCSPRSGDLSVYWYQQSLDQGLQFLIQYYNGEERAKGNILERFSAQQFPDLHSELNLSSLELGDSALYFCASSVGGGQGYEQYFGPGTRLTVT.

This sequence joins TRBV5-1 and TRBJ2-1, with a weak D call TRBD1 (6 bases). CDR3 size: 15 residues. The germline gives CDR1 SGHRS, CDR2 YFSETQ. Trimming removed 4 bases from V and 0 bases from J, with 11 bases in between. This CDR3 is CASSPDRPSYNEQFF. CDR3 sequence (DNA): TGCGCCAGCAGCCCCGACAGGCCCTCCTACAATGAGCAGTTCTTC.

The rearrangement uses TRBV18 and TRBJ2-5, with D perhaps TRBD2 (6 bases). CDR3 length equals 13 residues. Germline V gene data show CDR1 as KGHSH and CDR2 as LQKENI. V was trimmed by 8 bases and J by 1 base, leaving 11 bases between them. CDR3: CASTLRGQETQYF. The CDR3 DNA reads as TGTGCCAGCACGCTGCGGGGCCAAGAGACCCAGTACTTC. Complete variable domain (other parts from reference TRBV18 and TRBJ2-5): NAGVMQNPRHLVRRRGQEARLRCSPMKGHSHVYWYRQLPEEGLKFMVYLQKENIIDESGMPKERFSAEFPKEGPSILRIQQVVRGDSAAYFCASTLRGQETQYFGPGTRLLVL.

This clone was seen a few times. The V gene is TRBV18, the J gene TRBJ2-5, with a weak D call TRBD2 (5 bases). Germline V CDR1 and CDR2: KGHSH, LQKENI. The CDR3 is 13 amino acids. Trimming shortened V by 3 bases and J by 3 bases, and 8 bases separated the two germline ends. The CDR3 reads CASSPGVEETQYF. The CDR3 bases are TGTGCCAGCTCACCGGGAGTCGAAGAGACCCAGTACTTC.

There are a few counts of this clone. The V and J genes are TRBV6-5 and TRBJ2-2, with TRBD2 as a possible D gene (6 bases). CDR1 and CDR2 (germline): MNHEY, SVGAGI. The CDR3 totals 15 residues. V lost 1 base, J lost 7 bases, and 13 bases lay in between. DNA for the CDR3: TGTGCCAGCAGTTACTGGCAAGCGGGTGGCGGGGAGCTGTTTTTT. This codes for CASSYWQAGGGELFF.

The chain joins TRBV5-1 to TRBJ2-7; D might be TRBD1 (6 bases). Germline V CDR1 and CDR2: SGHRS, YFSETQ. This CDR3 spans 15 amino acids. Trimming left V 0 bases short and J 2 bases short, with 12 bases between. This CDR3 reads CASSLVSGTTYEQYF. The DNA for the CDR3 is TGCGCCAGCAGCTTGGTTTCAGGGACAACCTACGAGCAGTACTTC.

This chain uses TRBV5-5 with TRBJ1-4, with D hard to call. Germline CDR1 and CDR2: SGHKS and YYEKEE (reference sequence). The V end was cut by 0 bases, the J end by 5 bases, with 8 bases between. The CDR3 covers 14 residues. CDR3 coding DNA: TGTGCCAGCAGCTTGGGAGGAGAGAATGAAAAACTGTTTTTT. It specifies CASSLGGENEKLFF.

The chain is built from TRBV10-3 and TRBJ2-5; TRBD1 matches 9 bases. Germline CDR1 ENHRY, CDR2 SYGVKD. The trim removed 10 bases at V and 4 bases at J, leaving 13 bases unmatched. This CDR3 comprises 15 residues. In DNA form, the CDR3 reads TGTGCCACCCGGGACAGGGACCATCCAGGAGAGACCCAGTACTTC. The encoded protein is CATRDRDHPGETQYF.

This sequence joins TRBV4-1 and TRBJ1-5; 9 positions agree with TRBD1. The V and J ends lost 4 bases and 4 bases, in that order; junction bases with no gene match: 8. The germline V gene encodes CDR1 MGHRA and CDR2 YSYEKL. The CDR3 length is 16 residues. The CDR3 region has the DNA TGCGCCAGCAGCCTATCCGGGACAGGGCTTAATCAGCCCCAGCATTTT. This sequence encodes CASSLSGTGLNQPQHF.

J is TRBJ2-2 and V is TRBV27, with 7 positions matching TRBD2. The trim removed 0 bases at V and 6 bases at J, leaving 1 base unmatched. Germline V gene data show CDR1 as MNHEY and CDR2 as SMNVEV (reference sequence). The CDR3 sequence is 14 residues long. In nucleotides, the CDR3 is TGTGCCAGCAGTTTATCTGGGGGGGCCGGGGAGCTGTTTTTT. This translates into CASSLSGGAGELFF.

V usage is TRBV18 and J usage is TRBJ2-5; 9 nucleotides agree with TRBD2. The CDR3 contains 16 residues. Germline V gene data show CDR1 as KGHSH and CDR2 as LQKENI. J gave up 2 bases and V 0 bases, and 4 bases lay outside the gene matches. The CDR3 region is CASSPPSGRPQETQYF. CDR3 nucleotide sequence: TGTGCCAGCTCACCACCCAGCGGGAGGCCACAAGAGACCCAGTACTTC.

The gene calls are TRBV7-9 and TRBJ2-2; no firm D call. CDR1 and CDR2 from the germline V gene are SEHNR and FQNEAQ (reference sequence). The V end lost 8 bases, the J end lost 6 bases, and 7 bases lay between the germline ends. This CDR3 has 11 amino acids. CDR3 bases: TGTGCCAGCCGTTCCGCCGGGGAGCTGTTTTTT. It codes for CASRSAGELFF.

The chain couples TRBV5-1 to TRBJ2-1; D unresolved. With 0 bases removed from V and 3 bases from J, the gap between germline ends came to 10 bases. CDR3 size: 15 residues. Germline assignment: CDR1 SGHRS and CDR2 YFSETQ. The CDR3 coding sequence is TGCGCCAGCAGCTTGGCCGGGTCGTTCTACAATGAGCAGTTCTTC. Its protein is CASSLAGSFYNEQFF.

The rearrangement uses TRBV23-1 and TRBJ2-3; tentative D call: TRBD1 (5 bases). TRBV23-1 is marked as an open reading frame, function uncertain. This CDR3 is 13 amino acids long. The germline V and J ends were trimmed by 8 bases and 4 bases, with 13 bases remaining between them. The CDR3 nucleotides read TGCGCCAGCTTCCTCTGGGGCCCAGATACGCAGTATTTT. It translates to CASFLWGPDTQYF.

This clone was detected a few times. The V gene is TRBV28, the J gene TRBJ1-4; the match to TRBD1 covers 7 bases. Germline V gives CDR1 MDHEN, CDR2 SYDVKM. V shed 3 bases, J shed 3 bases, and the junction held 7 bases outside the gene matches. CDR3 length: 16 residues. The CDR3 nucleotides read TGTGCCAGCAGTTTTCCAACTGGGACAGCTAATGAAAAACTGTTTTTT. Protein product: CASSFPTGTANEKLFF.

Turning to this clone: Other DNA sequences from this sample encode an identical CDR3 as well. This chain connects TRBV28 to TRBJ2-6; TRBD1 agrees at 7 bases. Germline CDR1 is MDHEN and CDR2 is SYDVKM. V shed 8 bases and J 1 base; nucleotides not matched to a gene: 5. This CDR3 contains 15 residues. CDR3 sequence reads: CASRPTGSGANVLTF. The DNA for the CDR3 is TGTGCCAGCCGACCGACAGGGTCTGGGGCCAACGTCCTGACTTTC.

The chain uses TRBV19 and TRBJ2-2, with D possibly TRBD2 on 6 matching bases. The CDR3 is made up of 14 amino acids. Trimming cost V 6 bases and J 6 bases, with 14 bases left between them. The V gene's germline CDR1 is LNHDA and CDR2 SQIVND (reference sequence). The CDR3 coding sequence is TGTGCCAGTAGAAAGGTGGAGGGAGCCGGGGAGCTGTTTTTT. It is translated as CASRKVEGAGELFF.

J is TRBJ1-4 and V is TRBV9; D possibly corresponds to TRBD1 (5 bases). Germline loops: CDR1 SGDLS, CDR2 YYNGEE. This CDR3 is 16 amino acids long. Trimming took off 0 bases at V and 7 bases at J, with 16 bases between the two ends. The CDR3 bases are TGTGCCAGCAGCGTAGGGGTAGGGCAAAGGGGTGAAAAACTGTTTTTT. It encodes CASSVGVGQRGEKLFF. Combining the CDR3 with reference TRBV9 and TRBJ1-4 gives the whole variable domain DSGVTQTPKHLITATGQRVTLRCSPRSGDLSVYWYQQSLDQGLQFLIQYYNGEERAKGNILERFSAQQFPDLHSELNLSSLELGDSALYFCASSVGVGQRGEKLFFGSGTQLSVL.

This clone was seen a handful of times. The J gene is TRBJ2-3, the V gene TRBV5-1; TRBD1 is a possible D gene (6 bases). The CDR3 length is 14 residues. Germline V gene sequence: CDR1 SGHRS, CDR2 YFSETQ. Between the trimmed V and J ends, which lost 4 bases and 8 bases, there was a span of 17 bases. The CDR3 here is CASSARGAQGTQYF. The CDR3 DNA follows: TGCGCCAGCAGCGCCCGGGGCGCACAGGGTACGCAGTATTTT.

The chain links TRBV9 to TRBJ2-1, with TRBD2 matching over 14 bases. Germline CDR1 and CDR2: SGDLS and YYNGEE. There are 13 residues in the CDR3. J gave up 8 bases and V 9 bases, and 4 bases lay outside the gene matches. The CDR3 nucleotides are TGTGCCAAAGGGACTAGCGGGAGAGATGAGCAGTTCTTC. Translating it yields CAKGTSGRDEQFF.

J is TRBJ2-1 and V is TRBV11-2, with 10 bases that match TRBD2. Germline loops: CDR1 SGHAT, CDR2 FQNNGV. V shed 5 bases and J 4 bases; nucleotides not matched to a gene: 5. CDR3 length equals 15 residues. The CDR3 DNA sequence: TGTGCCAGCAGCCCACTAGCGGGAAAGTACAATGAGCAGTTCTTC. Its translation is CASSPLAGKYNEQFF.